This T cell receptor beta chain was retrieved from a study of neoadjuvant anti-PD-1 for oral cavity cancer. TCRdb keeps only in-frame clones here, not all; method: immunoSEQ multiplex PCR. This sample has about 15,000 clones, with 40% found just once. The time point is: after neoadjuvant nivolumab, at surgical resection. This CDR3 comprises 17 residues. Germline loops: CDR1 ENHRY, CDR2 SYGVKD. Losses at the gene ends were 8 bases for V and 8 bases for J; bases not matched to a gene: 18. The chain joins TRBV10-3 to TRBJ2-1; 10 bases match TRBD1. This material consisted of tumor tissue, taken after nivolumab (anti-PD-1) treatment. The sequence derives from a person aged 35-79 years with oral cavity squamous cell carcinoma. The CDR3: CAIADVEKGTGAYEQFF. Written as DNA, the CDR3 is TGTGCCATCGCCGATGTGGAGAAGGGGACAGGGGCGTATGAGCAGTTCTTC.